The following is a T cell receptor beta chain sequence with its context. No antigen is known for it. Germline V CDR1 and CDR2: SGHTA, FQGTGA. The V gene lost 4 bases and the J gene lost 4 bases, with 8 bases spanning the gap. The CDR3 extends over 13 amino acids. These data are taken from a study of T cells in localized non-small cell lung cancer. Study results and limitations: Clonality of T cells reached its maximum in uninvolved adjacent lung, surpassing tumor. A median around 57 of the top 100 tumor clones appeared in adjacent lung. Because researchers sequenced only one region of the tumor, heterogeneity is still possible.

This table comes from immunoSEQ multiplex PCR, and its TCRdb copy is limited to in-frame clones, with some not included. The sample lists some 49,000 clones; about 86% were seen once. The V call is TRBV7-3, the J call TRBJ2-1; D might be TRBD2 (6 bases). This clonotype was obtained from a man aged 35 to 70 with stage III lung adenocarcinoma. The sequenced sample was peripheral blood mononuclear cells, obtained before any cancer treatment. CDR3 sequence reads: CASSSGLYNEQFF. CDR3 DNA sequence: TGTGCCAGCAGCTCGGGACTGTACAATGAGCAGTTCTTC.